This TCR beta chain is from a study of blood T cells in healthy people across ages. Remarks on this clonotype: Antigen: not known. This may stem from a read error, because a much larger clone lies one nucleotide away.

Study observations and caveats: Per million T cells, the diversity of TCR beta decreased roughly linearly as age advanced. With unsorted PBMCs, a conclusive comparison of naive versus antigen-experienced cells was not possible.

CDR1 and CDR2 from the germline V gene are SGHVS and FQNEAQ. This CDR3 comprises 14 residues. A sample-barcoded 5' primer and a J-beta primer mix were used in a second PCR of about 7 to 12 cycles. Paired-end reads containing CDR3 totaled no fewer than 3 million for each sample. TCRdb fed the 5' RACE reads into MiXCR, producing one record per CDR3 protein. The sample holds about 590,000 distinct CDR3 sequences; under 30% are singletons and the top ten take 15% to 18%. The sample was blood. The origin of this receptor is a woman of 80 years or more in good health. V usage is TRBV7-8 and J usage is TRBJ2-7; maybe TRBD2 (6 bases). The CDR3, as DNA: TGTGCCAACAGCCCCAGGGACTGGGCGGGCGAGCAGTACTTC. Residues: CANSPRDWAGEQYF. Variable domain in full (rest from reference TRBV7-8 and TRBJ2-7): GAGVSQSPRYKVAKRGQDVALRCDPISGHVSLFWYQQALGQGPEFLTYFQNEAQLDKSGLPSDRFFAERPEGSVSTLKIQRTQQEDSAVYLCANSPRDWAGEQYFGPGTRLTVT.